The clone carrying this T cell receptor beta chain was seen only a few times. The antigen remains unidentified. This entry is derived from a study of blood T cells in healthy people across ages. Study conclusions and caveats: Versus aged donors, long-lived donors had higher diversity and more naive CD4+ cells.

Isolation recovered at least 6.5 million PBMCs from every sample. Extractions gave at least 5.5 micrograms of total RNA per sample. Next came a second PCR, run for about 7 to 12 cycles, which used a sample-barcoded 5' primer along with a J-beta primer mix. A minimum of 2.5 million CDR3-containing paired-end reads was obtained for each sample. TCRdb fed the 5' RACE reads into MiXCR, producing one record per CDR3 protein. The sample lists approximately 820,000 distinct CDR3 sequences, around 43% seen once, with around 21% in the top ten. This CDR3 has 14 residues. CDR1 SGHAT and CDR2 FQNNGV come from the germline V gene. The V end lost 5 bases, the J end lost 1 base, and 8 bases lay between the germline ends.

The sequencing input was blood. This receptor was obtained from a man aged 55 to 70 in good health. The chain has TRBV11-2 and TRBJ2-2; perhaps TRBD1 as D (6 bases). CDR3 sequence: CASSKTGNTGELFF. The CDR3 DNA follows: TGTGCCAGCAGCAAGACAGGGAACACCGGGGAGCTGTTTTTT.